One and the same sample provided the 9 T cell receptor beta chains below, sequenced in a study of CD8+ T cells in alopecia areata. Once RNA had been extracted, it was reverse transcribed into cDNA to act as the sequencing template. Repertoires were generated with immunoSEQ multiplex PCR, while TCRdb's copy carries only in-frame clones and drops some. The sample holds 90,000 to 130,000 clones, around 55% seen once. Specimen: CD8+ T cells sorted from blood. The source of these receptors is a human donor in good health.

CDR3 sequence (DNA): TGCGCCAGCAGCTTCGGACAGTCCTACGAGCAGTACTTC. As protein: CASSFGQSYEQYF. J is TRBJ2-7 and V is TRBV5-1; weak D call: TRBD1 (6 bases). The CDR3 has 13 residues. CDR1 and CDR2 (germline): SGHRS, YFSETQ. Trimming took off 2 bases at V and 1 base at J, with 7 bases between the two ends.

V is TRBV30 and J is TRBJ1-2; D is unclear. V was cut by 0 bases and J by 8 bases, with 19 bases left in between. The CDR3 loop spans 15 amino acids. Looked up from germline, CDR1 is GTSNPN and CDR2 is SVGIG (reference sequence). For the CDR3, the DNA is TGTGCCTGGAGTGTACGATATAGGTTCTGGGAGGGCTACACCTTC. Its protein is CAWSVRYRFWEGYTF.

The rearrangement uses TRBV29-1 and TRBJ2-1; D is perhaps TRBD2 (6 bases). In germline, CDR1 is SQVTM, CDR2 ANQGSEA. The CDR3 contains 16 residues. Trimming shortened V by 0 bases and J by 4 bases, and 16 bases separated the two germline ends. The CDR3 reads CSVEDLKVGLYNEQFF. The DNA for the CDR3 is TGCAGCGTTGAAGATCTTAAAGTGGGACTTTACAATGAGCAGTTCTTC.

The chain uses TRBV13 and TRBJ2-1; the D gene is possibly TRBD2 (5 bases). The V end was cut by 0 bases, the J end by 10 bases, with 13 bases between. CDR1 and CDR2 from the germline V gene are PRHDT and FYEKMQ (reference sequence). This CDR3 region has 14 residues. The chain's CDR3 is CASSLGRAPGEQFF. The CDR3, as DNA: TGTGCCAGCAGCTTAGGCCGGGCTCCGGGAGAGCAGTTCTTC.

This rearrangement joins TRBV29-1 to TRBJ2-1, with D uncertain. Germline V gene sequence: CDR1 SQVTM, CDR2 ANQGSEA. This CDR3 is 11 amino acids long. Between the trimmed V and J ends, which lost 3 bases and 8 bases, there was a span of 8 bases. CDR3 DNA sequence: TGCAGCGTTGACTCTATGCATGAGCAGTTCTTC. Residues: CSVDSMHEQFF.

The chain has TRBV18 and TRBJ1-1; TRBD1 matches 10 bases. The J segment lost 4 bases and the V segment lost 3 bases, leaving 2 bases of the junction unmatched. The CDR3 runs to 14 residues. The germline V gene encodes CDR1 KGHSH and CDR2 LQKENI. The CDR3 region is CASSPGQGFTEAFF. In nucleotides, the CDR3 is TGTGCCAGCTCACCGGGACAGGGGTTCACTGAAGCTTTCTTT.

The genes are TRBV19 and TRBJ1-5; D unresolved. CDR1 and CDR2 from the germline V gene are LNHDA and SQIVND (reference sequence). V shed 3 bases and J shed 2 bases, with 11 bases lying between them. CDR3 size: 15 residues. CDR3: CASSISAAGNQPQHF. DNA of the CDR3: TGTGCCAGTAGTATCAGCGCCGCGGGCAATCAGCCCCAGCATTTT.

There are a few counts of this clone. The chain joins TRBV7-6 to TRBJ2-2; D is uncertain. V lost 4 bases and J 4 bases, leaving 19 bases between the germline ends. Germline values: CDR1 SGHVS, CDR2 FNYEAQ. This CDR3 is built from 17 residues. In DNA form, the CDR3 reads TGTGCCAGCAGCTCCCGGGTCCCACTTTCGTTCACCGGGGAGCTGTTTTTT. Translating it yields CASSSRVPLSFTGELFF.

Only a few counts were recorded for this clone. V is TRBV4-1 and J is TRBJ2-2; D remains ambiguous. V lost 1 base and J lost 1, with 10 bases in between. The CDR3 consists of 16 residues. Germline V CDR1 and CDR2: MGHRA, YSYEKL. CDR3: CASSQVGGENTGELFF. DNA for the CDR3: TGCGCCAGCAGCCAAGTAGGTGGAGAGAACACCGGGGAGCTGTTTTTT.